The 26 T cell receptor beta chains listed next were all sequenced from one sample in a study of blood T cell repertoires in COVID-19. The method was immunoSEQ multiplex PCR; TCRdb's version includes in-frame clones alone and lacks a portion of them. The sample gives a few hundred thousand clones, over 75% of which show up once; about 4.5% is in the top ten. Sequencing used PBMCs or T cells enriched from blood (not recorded which). These receptor sequences come from a man aged 25-45 years with acute COVID-19.

This clone has only a few counts. The genes are TRBV5-1 and TRBJ1-6; TRBD1 matches at 7 bases. J was trimmed by 6 bases and V by 3 bases; bases with no gene match: 6. Germline loops: CDR1 SGHRS, CDR2 YFSETQ. CDR3 length equals 15 residues. This chain's CDR3 is CASSSTGRGNSPLHF. CDR3 coding DNA: TGCGCCAGCAGCTCGACAGGGAGAGGTAATTCACCCCTCCACTTT.

The CDR3 DNA reads TGTGCCAGCAGCGGAACGACTAGCGGGGGCTACAATGAGCAGTTCTTC. This translates into CASSGTTSGGYNEQFF. The V gene is TRBV9, the J gene TRBJ2-1, with 12 bases identical to TRBD2. CDR1 is SGDLS, CDR2 YYNGEE, per germline. The CDR3 is 16 amino acids. The V gene end was trimmed by 3 bases and the J gene end by 3 bases; junction bases not matched to a gene: 4.

The chain combines TRBV6-5 with TRBJ1-5; TRBD1 matches at 8 bases. The CDR3 consists of 15 residues. With 3 bases clipped from V and 5 bases from J, the junction kept 6 bases outside the gene matches. CDR1 MNHEY and CDR2 SVGAGI come from the germline V gene. Here the CDR3 DNA reads TGTGCCAGCAGTTATACAGGGGGTACTGATCAGCCCCAGCATTTT. This gives the protein CASSYTGGTDQPQHF.

This chain links TRBV24-1 with TRBJ1-4, with TRBD1 identical over 10 bases. From germline, CDR1 is KGHDR and CDR2 SFDVKD. The CDR3 extends over 15 amino acids. J was trimmed by 8 bases and V by 3 bases; bases with no gene match: 5. The DNA of the CDR3 is TGTGCCACCAGTGATCAGGGGACAGGGGAAGAAAAACTGTTTTTT. Its protein product is CATSDQGTGEEKLFF.

This clone was observed many times. This sequence joins TRBV2 and TRBJ1-5, with unresolved D. Trimming cost V 6 bases and J 3 bases, with 15 bases left between them. CDR3 length: 15 amino acids. Germline V CDR1 and CDR2: SNHLY, FYNNEI. This CDR3 is CASSPREGTNQPQHF. The DNA of the CDR3 is TGTGCCAGCAGCCCTAGGGAGGGTACCAATCAGCCCCAGCATTTT.

This chain connects TRBV6-5 to TRBJ2-3; D is unclear. The V and J ends lost 6 bases and 1 base respectively, with 8 bases between them. There are 13 residues in the CDR3. From germline, CDR1 is MNHEY and CDR2 SVGAGI. In DNA form, the CDR3 reads TGTGCCAGCAGCCCCCCTCGCACAGATACGCAGTATTTT. Translated: CASSPPRTDTQYF.

The rearrangement links TRBV12-5 to TRBJ1-1; no reliable D call. Looked up from germline, CDR1 is LGHNT and CDR2 is FRNRAP. This CDR3 comprises 13 residues. The V gene lost 2 bases and the J gene lost 6 bases, with 10 bases spanning the gap. CDR3 loop: CASGLTGLAEAFF. CDR3 coding DNA: TGTGCTAGTGGTTTGACCGGGTTAGCTGAAGCTTTCTTT.

The chain links TRBV7-9 to TRBJ1-1, with 7 bases that match TRBD1. The CDR3 contains 17 residues. Germline trimming cut 3 bases from V and 1 base from J; bases unmatched to any gene: 11. CDR1 is SEHNR and CDR2 is FQNEAQ in the germline V gene (reference sequence). CDR3 DNA sequence: TGTGCCAGCAGCTTCTCCGACAGGGCCGAAGAGAACACTGAAGCTTTCTTT. Amino acids: CASSFSDRAEENTEAFF.

This rearrangement joins TRBV7-6 to TRBJ2-3, with D tentatively TRBD2 (5 bases). CDR3 size: 13 residues. Germline CDR1 SGHVS, CDR2 FNYEAQ. V lost 7 bases and J 6 bases, leaving 14 bases between the germline ends. The CDR3 sequence is CASKEEIGDTQYF. CDR3 in DNA: TGTGCCAGCAAGGAGGAGATCGGGGATACGCAGTATTTT.

This clone was observed many times. The chain has TRBV29-1 and TRBJ1-2, with a tentative D call TRBD1 (5 bases). Between the trimmed V and J ends, which lost 4 bases and 0 bases, there was a span of 18 bases. Germline V gene sequence: CDR1 SQVTM, CDR2 ANQGSEA. The CDR3 is made up of 16 amino acids. The CDR3 DNA follows: TGCAGCGTTGGGACATCCCTCGGCCTAGCTAACTATGGCTACACCTTC. Protein product: CSVGTSLGLANYGYTF.

A few counts support this clone. The chain couples TRBV5-1 to TRBJ1-1; 8 bases match TRBD1. Germline CDR1 is SGHRS and CDR2 is YFSETQ. The CDR3 has 14 residues. V trimming: 1 base; J trimming: 8 bases; junction bases outside the gene matches: 7. The CDR3 region is CASSLQGAVNEAFF. The DNA for the CDR3 is TGCGCCAGCAGCTTGCAGGGGGCAGTGAACGAAGCTTTCTTT.

The rearrangement joins TRBV7-9 to TRBJ1-6; D ambiguous. V was trimmed by 5 bases and J by 14 bases, leaving 13 bases between them. The CDR3 totals 12 residues. Germline assignment: CDR1 SEHNR and CDR2 FQNEAQ (reference sequence). The CDR3 protein is CASSRATETLHF. CDR3 in DNA: TGTGCCAGCAGCCGCGCGACTGAGACCCTCCACTTT.

This sequence joins TRBV4-1 and TRBJ2-1; 12 nucleotides agree with TRBD2. J lost 9 bases, V lost 0 bases, and 3 bases had no gene match. The length of the CDR3 is 15 residues. The V gene's germline CDR1 is MGHRA and CDR2 YSYEKL. The CDR3 DNA reads as TGCGCCAGCAGCCAAGATGGGACTAGCGGGCTTGAGCAGTTCTTC. Translation: CASSQDGTSGLEQFF.

The rearrangement links TRBV28 to TRBJ2-1; 14 nucleotides line up with TRBD2. This CDR3 region has 14 residues. Germline assignment: CDR1 MDHEN and CDR2 SYDVKM. Trimming at V came to 6 bases and at J to 9 bases, leaving 4 bases not matched to a gene. For the CDR3, the DNA is TGTGCCAGCAGCCCGGGACTAGCGGGGGCTGAGCAGTTCTTC. Protein product: CASSPGLAGAEQFF.

The chain employs TRBV5-1 and TRBJ1-4; D gene unclear. The germline CDR1 and CDR2 sequences are SGHRS and YFSETQ. This CDR3 spans 14 amino acids. Between the trimmed V and J ends, which lost 4 bases and 8 bases, there was a span of 15 bases. CDR3 sequence: CASSPGSGGEKLFF. CDR3 coding DNA: TGCGCCAGCAGCCCCGGATCCGGAGGGGAAAAACTGTTTTTT.

This chain's CDR3 is CASHGQGVKYSNQPQHF. For the CDR3, the DNA is TGTGCCAGTCACGGACAGGGGGTAAAATATAGCAATCAGCCCCAGCATTTT. The chain carries TRBV28 and TRBJ1-5; 10 bases align to TRBD1. V dropped 9 bases and J dropped 0; count of bases not matched to a gene: 11. Germline CDR1 MDHEN, CDR2 SYDVKM. The CDR3 has 17 amino acids.

The J gene is TRBJ2-5, the V gene TRBV6-5; TRBD2 aligns across 9 bases. The CDR3 totals 15 residues. V lost 5 bases and J lost 5; bases outside the gene matches: 9. Germline V gene sequence: CDR1 MNHEY, CDR2 SVGAGI. The CDR3 bases are TGTGCCAGCAGTCCCGGGATAGCGGGGGCGGAGACCCAGTACTTC. Its protein is CASSPGIAGAETQYF.

This clone has just a few counts. The chain carries TRBV10-2 and TRBJ2-1; the D gene is possibly TRBD2 (7 bases). V lost 7 bases, J lost 12 bases, and 13 bases lay in between. CDR1 is WSHSY and CDR2 is SAAADI in the germline V gene. The CDR3 has 11 residues. CDR3 in amino acids: CASISGGRQFF. The CDR3 nucleotides read TGCGCCAGCATTTCGGGGGGCCGGCAGTTCTTC.

The chain employs TRBV5-1 and TRBJ1-4; unclear D gene. The CDR3 has 15 amino acids. Deletions cut 4 bases from V and 8 bases from J, with 18 bases between. Germline values: CDR1 SGHRS, CDR2 YFSETQ. CDR3 in amino acids: CASSPDGWRGEKLFF. In nucleotides, the CDR3 is TGCGCCAGCAGCCCAGACGGCTGGAGAGGAGAAAAACTGTTTTTT.

The rearrangement links TRBV5-6 to TRBJ2-3, with D possibly TRBD1 on 6 matching bases. The CDR3 loop spans 17 amino acids. Per germline, CDR1 SGHDT and CDR2 YYEEEE. V lost 3 bases and J 0 bases, leaving 17 bases between the germline ends. The CDR3 region has the DNA TGTGCCAGCAGCTCGATAAAAAAACAGGGAAGCACAGATACGCAGTATTTT. This codes for CASSSIKKQGSTDTQYF.

CDR3 protein: CASSSIDQPQHF. The CDR3 DNA is TGTGCCAGCAGTTCCATAGATCAGCCCCAGCATTTT. The rearrangement uses TRBV12-3 or TRBV12-4 and TRBJ1-5, with D uncertain. The CDR3 length is 12 residues. V lost 4 bases to trimming and J lost 5 bases, with 6 bases between them.

This clone was seen once. The chain uses TRBV4-1 and TRBJ2-7; D uncertain. The CDR3 runs 15 residues. V gave up 4 bases and J gave up 7 bases, with 20 bases separating them. In germline, CDR1 is MGHRA, CDR2 YSYEKL. The CDR3 here is CASSPGVHWIEEQYF. DNA of the CDR3: TGCGCCAGCAGCCCGGGTGTGCATTGGATAGAAGAGCAGTACTTC.

This chain connects TRBV6-5 to TRBJ1-2; a weak D match, TRBD1 (5 bases). This CDR3 contains 12 residues. Per the germline V gene, CDR1 is MNHEY and CDR2 is SVGAGI. The V end was cut by 4 bases, the J end by 8 bases, with 11 bases between. The CDR3 DNA is TGTGCCAGCAGTTGGGGCGATCAAGGCTACACCTTC. Its protein is CASSWGDQGYTF.

In this sample, this clone turned up a few times. The rearrangement joins TRBV12-5 to TRBJ2-2, with 8 bases fitting TRBD1. The V gene's germline CDR1 is LGHNT and CDR2 FRNRAP. V gave up 0 bases and J gave up 5 bases; unmatched junction bases: 2. The CDR3 is 15 amino acids. The CDR3 sequence is CASGLVQGGTGELFF. The CDR3 nucleotides read TGTGCTAGTGGTTTGGTACAGGGGGGAACCGGGGAGCTGTTTTTT.

The V and J genes are TRBV20-1 and TRBJ2-5; D is unresolved. Trimming stripped 6 bases from V and 5 bases from J, with 7 bases between. There are 10 residues in the CDR3. CDR1 DFQATT and CDR2 SNEGSKA come from the germline V gene (reference sequence). CDR3: CSARVETQYF. Here the CDR3 DNA reads TGCAGTGCACGGGTCGAGACCCAGTACTTC.

V and J are TRBV28 and TRBJ1-4; D is perhaps TRBD1 (6 bases). Per germline, CDR1 MDHEN and CDR2 SYDVKM. The CDR3 runs to 17 residues. The ends were cut back, 5 bases at V and 2 bases at J, with 18 bases in the middle. The CDR3 is CASSPSHQGTTNEKLFF. The CDR3 DNA follows: TGTGCCAGCAGTCCAAGCCACCAGGGGACGACTAATGAAAAACTGTTTTTT.